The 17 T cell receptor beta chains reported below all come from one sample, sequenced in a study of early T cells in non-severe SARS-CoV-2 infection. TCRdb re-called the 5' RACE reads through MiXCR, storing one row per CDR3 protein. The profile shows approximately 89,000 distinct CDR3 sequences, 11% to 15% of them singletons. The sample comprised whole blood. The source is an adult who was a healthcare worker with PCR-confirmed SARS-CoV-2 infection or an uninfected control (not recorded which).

CDR3 bases: TGTGCCAGCAGCCCTCCACTTAACGGGATTGGGGGAACACTAGCCAAAAACATTCAGTACTTC. It is translated as CASSPPLNGIGGTLAKNIQYF. V usage is TRBV7-9 and J usage is TRBJ2-4, with D perhaps matching TRBD1 or TRBD2 (5 bases each). This CDR3 is built from 21 residues. Germline lookup yields CDR1 SEHNR and CDR2 FQNEAQ (reference sequence). Trimming cost V 5 bases and J 0 bases, with 29 bases left between them. Variable domain in full (rest from reference TRBV7-9 and TRBJ2-4): DTGVSQNPRHKITKRGQNVTFRCDPISEHNRLYWYRQTLGQGPEFLTYFQNEAQLEKSRLLSDRFSAERPKGSFSTLEIQRTEQGDSAMYLCASSPPLNGIGGTLAKNIQYFGAGTRLSVL.

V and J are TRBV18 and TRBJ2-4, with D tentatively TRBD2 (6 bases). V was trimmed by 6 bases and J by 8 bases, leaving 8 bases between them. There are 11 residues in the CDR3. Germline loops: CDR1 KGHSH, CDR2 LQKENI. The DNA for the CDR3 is TGTGCCAGCTCCGAGCGGGACATTCAGTACTTC. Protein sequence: CASSERDIQYF.

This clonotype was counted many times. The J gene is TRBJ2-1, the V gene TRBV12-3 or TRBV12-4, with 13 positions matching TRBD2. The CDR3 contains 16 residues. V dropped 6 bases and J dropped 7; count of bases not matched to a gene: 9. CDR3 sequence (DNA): TGTGCCAGCAGCCGTACTAGCGGGAGGGCCGGGAATGAGCAGTTCTTC. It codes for CASSRTSGRAGNEQFF.

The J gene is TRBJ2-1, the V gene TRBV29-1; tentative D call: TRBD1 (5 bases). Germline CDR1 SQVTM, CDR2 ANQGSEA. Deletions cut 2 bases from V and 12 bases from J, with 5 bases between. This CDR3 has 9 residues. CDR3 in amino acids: CSVERGQFF. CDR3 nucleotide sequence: TGCAGCGTTGAAAGGGGGCAGTTCTTC.

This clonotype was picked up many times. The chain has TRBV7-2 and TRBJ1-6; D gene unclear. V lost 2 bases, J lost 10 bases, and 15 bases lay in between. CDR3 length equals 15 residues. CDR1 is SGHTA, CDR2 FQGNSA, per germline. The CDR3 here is CASSLLTRAGSPLHF. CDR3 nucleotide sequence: TGTGCCAGCAGCTTATTGACGCGGGCGGGATCACCCCTCCACTTT.

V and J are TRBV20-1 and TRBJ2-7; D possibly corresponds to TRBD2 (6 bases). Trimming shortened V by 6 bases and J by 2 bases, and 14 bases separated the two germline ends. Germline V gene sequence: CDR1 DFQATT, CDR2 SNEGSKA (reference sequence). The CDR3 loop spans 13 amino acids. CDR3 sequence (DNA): TGCAGTGCACTCGGGACTCCTACCTACGAGCAGTACTTC. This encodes CSALGTPTYEQYF.

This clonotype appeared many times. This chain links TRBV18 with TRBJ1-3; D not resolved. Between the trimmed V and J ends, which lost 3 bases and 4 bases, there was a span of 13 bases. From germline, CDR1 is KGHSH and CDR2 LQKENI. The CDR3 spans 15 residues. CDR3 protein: CASSPRAAGGNTIYF. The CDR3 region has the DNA TGTGCCAGCTCACCCCGGGCCGCGGGAGGAAACACCATATATTTT.

The CDR3, as DNA: TGTGCCAGCACCCTAGGAAGGGAACGGGCCAATCAGCCCCAGCATTTT. It encodes CASTLGRERANQPQHF. The chain is built from TRBV6-1 and TRBJ1-5; no clear D. The germline V gene has CDR1 MNHNS and CDR2 SASEGT. Trimming shortened V by 7 bases and J by 3 bases, and 19 bases separated the two germline ends. The CDR3 totals 16 residues.

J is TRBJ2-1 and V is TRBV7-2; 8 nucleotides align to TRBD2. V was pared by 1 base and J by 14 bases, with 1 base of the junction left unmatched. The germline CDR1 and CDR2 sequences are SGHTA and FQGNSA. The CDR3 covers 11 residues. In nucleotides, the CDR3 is TGTGCCAGCAGCTTAGTCGGGGGGGAGTTCTTC. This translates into CASSLVGGEFF.

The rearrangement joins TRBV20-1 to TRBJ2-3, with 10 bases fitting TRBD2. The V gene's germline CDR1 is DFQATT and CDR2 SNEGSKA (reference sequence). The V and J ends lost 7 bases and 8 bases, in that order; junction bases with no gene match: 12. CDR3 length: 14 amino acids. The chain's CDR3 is CSVTGLAVHGTQYF. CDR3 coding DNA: TGCAGTGTTACTGGACTAGCGGTTCATGGTACGCAGTATTTT.

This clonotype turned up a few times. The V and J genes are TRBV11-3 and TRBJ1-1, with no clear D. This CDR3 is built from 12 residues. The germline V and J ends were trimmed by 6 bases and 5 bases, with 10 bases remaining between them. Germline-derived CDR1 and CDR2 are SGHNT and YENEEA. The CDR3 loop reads CASSSSGTEAFF. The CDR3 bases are TGTGCCAGCAGTTCCAGTGGGACTGAAGCTTTCTTT.

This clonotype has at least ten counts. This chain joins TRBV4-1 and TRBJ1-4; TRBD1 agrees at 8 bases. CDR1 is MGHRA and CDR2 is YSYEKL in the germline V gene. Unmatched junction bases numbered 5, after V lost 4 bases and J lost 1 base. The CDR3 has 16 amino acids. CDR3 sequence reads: CASSLGTGQTNEKLFF. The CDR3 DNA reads TGCGCCAGCAGCCTTGGGACAGGACAAACTAATGAAAAACTGTTTTTT.

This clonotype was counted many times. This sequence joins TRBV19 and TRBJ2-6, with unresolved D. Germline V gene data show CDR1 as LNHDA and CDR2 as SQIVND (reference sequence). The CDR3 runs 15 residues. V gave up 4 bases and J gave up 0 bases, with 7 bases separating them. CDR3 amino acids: CASSTHSSGANVLTF. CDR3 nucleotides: TGTGCCAGTAGTACCCACAGCTCTGGGGCCAACGTCCTGACTTTC.

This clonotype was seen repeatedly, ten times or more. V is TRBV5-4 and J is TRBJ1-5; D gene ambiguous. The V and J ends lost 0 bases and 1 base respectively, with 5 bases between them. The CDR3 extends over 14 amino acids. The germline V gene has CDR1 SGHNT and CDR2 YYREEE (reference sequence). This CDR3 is CASSLGVSNQPQHF. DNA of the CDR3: TGTGCCAGCAGCTTGGGGGTGAGCAATCAGCCCCAGCATTTT.

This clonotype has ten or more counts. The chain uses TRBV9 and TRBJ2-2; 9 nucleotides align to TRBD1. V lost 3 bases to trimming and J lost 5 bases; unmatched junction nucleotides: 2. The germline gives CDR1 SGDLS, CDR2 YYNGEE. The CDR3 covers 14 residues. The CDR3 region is CASSEGQGTGELFF. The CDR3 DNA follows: TGTGCCAGCAGCGAGGGACAGGGAACCGGGGAGCTGTTTTTT.

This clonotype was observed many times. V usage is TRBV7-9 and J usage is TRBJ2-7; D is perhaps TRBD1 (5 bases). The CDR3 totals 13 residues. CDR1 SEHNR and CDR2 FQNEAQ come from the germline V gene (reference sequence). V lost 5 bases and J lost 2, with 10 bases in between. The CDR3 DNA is TGTGCCAGCAGCGGAAGGGGTCCCTACGAGCAGTACTTC. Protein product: CASSGRGPYEQYF.

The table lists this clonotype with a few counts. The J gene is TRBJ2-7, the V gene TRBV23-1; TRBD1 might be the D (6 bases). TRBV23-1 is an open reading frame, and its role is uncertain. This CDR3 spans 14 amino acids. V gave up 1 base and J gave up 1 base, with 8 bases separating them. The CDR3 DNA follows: TGCGCCAGCAGTCAATTAGGGGGTTCCTACGAGCAGTACTTC. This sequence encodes CASSQLGGSYEQYF.